The rows below give T cell receptor beta chains drawn from one sample of a study of cytomegalovirus exposure and HLA in healthy donors. Repertoires were generated with immunoSEQ multiplex PCR, while TCRdb's copy carries only in-frame clones and drops some. Of about 200,000 clones listed, roughly 80% are singletons. What was sequenced was PBMCs. The receptors come from a woman in her late teens or twenties in good health and CMV-seronegative. Both conserved end residues are part of each CDR3. D genes are given only for firm matches. Clone sizes are given selectively: once, few, many, or a class where the clone is expanded.

D gene: TRBD2; V gene: TRBV15; clone size: NA; J gene: TRBJ2-5; CDR3 length: 14; CDR3 DNA: TGTGCCACCAGCAGCTTAGCGGGACCACAGACCCAGTACTTC; CDR3 protein: CATSSLAGPQTQYF
D gene: TRBD2; V gene: TRBV5-1; clone size: NA; J gene: TRBJ2-5; CDR3 length: 17; CDR3 DNA: TGCGCCAGCAGCCACTATACTGGGACTAGCGGGAGGGAGACCCAGTACTTC; CDR3 protein: CASSHYTGTSGRETQYF
D gene: NA; V gene: TRBV19; clone size: NA; J gene: TRBJ2-5; CDR3 length: 15; CDR3 DNA: TGTGCCAGTAGTACAAGTACCGCCGCGGGGAAGACCCAGTACTTC; CDR3 protein: CASSTSTAAGKTQYF
D gene: NA; V gene: TRBV6-5; clone size: NA; J gene: TRBJ2-2; CDR3 length: 13; CDR3 DNA: TGTGCCAGCAGTTACGGCGGCACCGGGGAGCTGTTTTTT; CDR3 protein: CASSYGGTGELFF
D gene: TRBD2; V gene: TRBV19; clone size: NA; J gene: TRBJ2-1; CDR3 length: 15; CDR3 DNA: TGTGCCAGTAGTCTTGGCGGGAGCTCCTACAATGAGCAGTTCTTC; CDR3 protein: CASSLGGSSYNEQFF
D gene: TRBD1; V gene: TRBV25-1; clone size: NA; J gene: TRBJ1-3; CDR3 length: 18; CDR3 DNA: TGTGCCAGCAGTGAAGCTCGGGCAGGGGGCATCTCTGGAAACACCATATATTTT; CDR3 protein: CASSEARAGGISGNTIYF
D gene: TRBD1; V gene: TRBV23-1; clone size: NA; J gene: TRBJ1-3; CDR3 length: 15; CDR3 DNA: TGCGCCAGCAGCCCGGGACAGTCCTCTGGAAACACCATATATTTT; CDR3 protein: CASSPGQSSGNTIYF
D gene: NA; V gene: TRBV5-3; clone size: NA; J gene: TRBJ2-1; CDR3 length: 16; CDR3 DNA: TGTGCCAGAAGCCGCATCAGGGGATCCGATTGCGATGAGCAGTTCTTC; CDR3 protein: CARSRIRGSDCDEQFF
D gene: TRBD1; V gene: TRBV10-3; clone size: NA; J gene: TRBJ1-3; CDR3 length: 16; CDR3 DNA: TGTGCCACGGCTTTCGGATTCCGGGACAGTAGAAACACCATATATTTT; CDR3 protein: CATAFGFRDSRNTIYF
D gene: TRBD2; V gene: TRBV19; clone size: NA; J gene: TRBJ2-2; CDR3 length: 16; CDR3 DNA: TGTGCCAGTAGTATGGGGCGGGAGGGTCATCGTAGGGAGCTGTTTTTT; CDR3 protein: CASSMGREGHRRELFF
D gene: TRBD2; V gene: TRBV7-2; clone size: NA; J gene: TRBJ2-3; CDR3 length: 16; CDR3 DNA: TGTGCCAGCAGCTTATATCTAGCGGGGTACACAGATACGCAGTATTTT; CDR3 protein: CASSLYLAGYTDTQYF
D gene: NA; V gene: TRBV6-5; clone size: NA; J gene: TRBJ2-7; CDR3 length: 15; CDR3 DNA: TGTGCCAGCAGTTACTCGCGAAGTATCTCCTACGAGCAGTACTTC; CDR3 protein: CASSYSRSISYEQYF
D gene: NA; V gene: TRBV6-5; clone size: NA; J gene: TRBJ1-5; CDR3 length: 15; CDR3 DNA: TGTGCCAGCAGTTATGGCGGGGGGCGAGGTCAGCCCCAGCATTTT; CDR3 protein: CASSYGGGRGQPQHF
D gene: TRBD1; V gene: TRBV25-1; clone size: NA; J gene: TRBJ1-2; CDR3 length: 13; CDR3 DNA: TGTGCCAGCAGCTCCCAGGGGGCGCTCGGCTACACCTTC; CDR3 protein: CASSSQGALGYTF
D gene: TRBD1; V gene: TRBV4-3; clone size: NA; J gene: TRBJ2-4; CDR3 length: 15; CDR3 DNA: TGCGCCAGCAGCCAAGATCGGCAGGGGGCTGGCATTCAGTACTTC; CDR3 protein: CASSQDRQGAGIQYF
D gene: TRBD1; V gene: TRBV2; clone size: few; J gene: TRBJ2-2; CDR3 length: 14; CDR3 DNA: TGTGCCAGCAGTCCCCTGACAGGGACCGGGGAGCTGTTTTTT; CDR3 protein: CASSPLTGTGELFF
D gene: NA; V gene: TRBV11-3; clone size: NA; J gene: TRBJ1-5; CDR3 length: 13; CDR3 DNA: TGTGCCAGCAGCTTAGGGAGGGGTCAGCCCCAGCATTTT; CDR3 protein: CASSLGRGQPQHF
D gene: TRBD1; V gene: TRBV6-1; clone size: NA; J gene: TRBJ1-2; CDR3 length: 16; CDR3 DNA: TGTGCCAGCAGTGATTGGGCAGGGGGCGCTAACTATGGCTACACCTTC; CDR3 protein: CASSDWAGGANYGYTF
D gene: TRBD1; V gene: TRBV5-1; clone size: NA; J gene: TRBJ2-3; CDR3 length: 16; CDR3 DNA: TGCGCCAGCAGCCTGGACCCGGGACAGCACACAGATACGCAGTATTTT; CDR3 protein: CASSLDPGQHTDTQYF
D gene: TRBD2; V gene: TRBV7-9; clone size: NA; J gene: TRBJ2-3; CDR3 length: 14; CDR3 DNA: TGTGCCAGCAGGGGACTAGCCAGCACAGATACGCAGTATTTT; CDR3 protein: CASRGLASTDTQYF
D gene: TRBD1; V gene: TRBV6-5; clone size: many; J gene: TRBJ1-5; CDR3 length: 15; CDR3 DNA: TGTGCCAGCAGGACGGACAGGGGGCCCAATCAGCCCCAGCATTTT; CDR3 protein: CASRTDRGPNQPQHF
D gene: NA; V gene: TRBV29-1; clone size: NA; J gene: TRBJ2-1; CDR3 length: 13; CDR3 DNA: TGCAGCGTTGTAGGGACTCCGAGCAATGAGCAGTTCTTC; CDR3 protein: CSVVGTPSNEQFF
D gene: NA; V gene: TRBV11-2; clone size: NA; J gene: TRBJ2-6; CDR3 length: 19; CDR3 DNA: TGTGCCAGCAGCCTGCGGGGCAGGGCGGTGCTCTCTGGGGCCAACGTCCTGACTTTC; CDR3 protein: CASSLRGRAVLSGANVLTF
D gene: NA; V gene: TRBV6-5; clone size: few; J gene: TRBJ1-1; CDR3 length: 15; CDR3 DNA: TGTGCCAGCAGCCGCACGGGGACATTTTCCACTGAAGCTTTCTTT; CDR3 protein: CASSRTGTFSTEAFF
D gene: TRBD1; V gene: TRBV29-1; clone size: few; J gene: TRBJ1-1; CDR3 length: 12; CDR3 DNA: TGCAGCGTTGGAGAGGACAGGGGGCTGGCTTTCTTT; CDR3 protein: CSVGEDRGLAFF
D gene: NA; V gene: TRBV5-4; clone size: NA; J gene: TRBJ2-1; CDR3 length: 12; CDR3 DNA: TGTGCCAGCAGCTTGGTGGCTAATGAGCAGTTCTTC; CDR3 protein: CASSLVANEQFF
D gene: NA; V gene: TRBV7-6; clone size: NA; J gene: TRBJ2-7; CDR3 length: 15; CDR3 DNA: TGTGCCAGCAGCTTAGACCGTGCGGGGATCAACGAGCAGTACTTC; CDR3 protein: CASSLDRAGINEQYF
D gene: NA; V gene: TRBV4-3; clone size: few; J gene: TRBJ2-7; CDR3 length: 13; CDR3 DNA: TGCGCCAGCAGCCAAGACCCAAATTACGAGCAGTACTTC; CDR3 protein: CASSQDPNYEQYF
D gene: TRBD1; V gene: TRBV9; clone size: NA; J gene: TRBJ2-7; CDR3 length: 13; CDR3 DNA: TGTGCCAGCAGCCTGACAGGGTCTGAGGAGCAGTACTTC; CDR3 protein: CASSLTGSEEQYF
D gene: NA; V gene: TRBV7-8; clone size: NA; J gene: TRBJ1-1; CDR3 length: 16; CDR3 DNA: TGTGCCAGCAGCTTAGCGCTAGGAGACACGTTTAGCGGAGCTTTCTTT; CDR3 protein: CASSLALGDTFSGAFF
D gene: TRBD1; V gene: TRBV6-5; clone size: NA; J gene: TRBJ2-5; CDR3 length: 14; CDR3 DNA: TGTGCCAGCAGCTCCGGACAGGGCAAAGAGACCCAGTACTTC; CDR3 protein: CASSSGQGKETQYF
D gene: NA; V gene: TRBV5-6; clone size: NA; J gene: TRBJ1-2; CDR3 length: 15; CDR3 DNA: TGTGCTAGCAGCTTGTACGGGACTACACCCTATGGCTACACCTTC; CDR3 protein: CASSLYGTTPYGYTF
D gene: NA; V gene: TRBV2; clone size: NA; J gene: TRBJ1-5; CDR3 length: 14; CDR3 DNA: TGTGCCAGCAGACCGGGACTGATGAATCAGCCCCAGCATTTT; CDR3 protein: CASRPGLMNQPQHF
D gene: NA; V gene: TRBV27; clone size: NA; J gene: TRBJ2-1; CDR3 length: 12; CDR3 DNA: TGTGCCAGCAGTTTTTTCCCTAATGAGCAGTTCTTC; CDR3 protein: CASSFFPNEQFF
D gene: NA; V gene: TRBV30; clone size: NA; J gene: TRBJ1-4; CDR3 length: 14; CDR3 DNA: TGTGCCTGGAGGCCCCCAGCAACTAATGAAAAACTGTTTTTT; CDR3 protein: CAWRPPATNEKLFF
D gene: NA; V gene: TRBV6-1; clone size: NA; J gene: TRBJ2-7; CDR3 length: 14; CDR3 DNA: TGTGCCAGCAGCGAAGACGACACGTCATACGAGCAGTACTTC; CDR3 protein: CASSEDDTSYEQYF
D gene: NA; V gene: TRBV4-1; clone size: NA; J gene: TRBJ1-6; CDR3 length: 15; CDR3 DNA: TGCGCCAGCAGCCAGCCGGGACTTCCGAATTCACCCCTCCACTTT; CDR3 protein: CASSQPGLPNSPLHF
D gene: NA; V gene: TRBV7-9; clone size: NA; J gene: TRBJ1-2; CDR3 length: 14; CDR3 DNA: TGTGCCAGCAGCTCCAGTCTTACTAACTATGGCTACACCTTC; CDR3 protein: CASSSSLTNYGYTF
D gene: TRBD2; V gene: TRBV11-2; clone size: once; J gene: TRBJ2-1; CDR3 length: 18; CDR3 DNA: TGTGCCAGCAGCCGGACTAGCGGGGGCAAGTGGCCCTACAATGAGCAGTTCTTC; CDR3 protein: CASSRTSGGKWPYNEQFF
D gene: NA; V gene: TRBV7-2; clone size: NA; J gene: TRBJ1-5; CDR3 length: 14; CDR3 DNA: TGTGCCAGCAGCTTAGTTGAGGGAAATCAGCCCCAGCATTTT; CDR3 protein: CASSLVEGNQPQHF
D gene: TRBD2; V gene: TRBV28; clone size: NA; J gene: TRBJ2-1; CDR3 length: 12; CDR3 DNA: TGTGCCAGCAGTACTAGCGGGAGGGGGCAGTTCTTC; CDR3 protein: CASSTSGRGQFF
D gene: NA; V gene: TRBV2; clone size: NA; J gene: TRBJ1-5; CDR3 length: 13; CDR3 DNA: TGTGCCAGCAAGGGGCCCGGAGCTCAGCCCCAGCATTTT; CDR3 protein: CASKGPGAQPQHF
D gene: NA; V gene: TRBV10-2; clone size: NA; J gene: TRBJ1-1; CDR3 length: 13; CDR3 DNA: TGCGCCAGCAGTACAGGGTATGGCACTGAAGCTTTCTTT; CDR3 protein: CASSTGYGTEAFF
D gene: NA; V gene: TRBV27; clone size: NA; J gene: TRBJ1-1; CDR3 length: 14; CDR3 DNA: TGTGCCAGCAGCCGACGGGGGAGTGGGACTGAAGCTTTCTTT; CDR3 protein: CASSRRGSGTEAFF
D gene: NA; V gene: TRBV19; clone size: NA; J gene: TRBJ1-2; CDR3 length: 15; CDR3 DNA: TGTGCCAGTAGTAGTCCTTACTTGGCTAACTATGGCTACACCTTC; CDR3 protein: CASSSPYLANYGYTF
D gene: TRBD2; V gene: TRBV5-1; clone size: once; J gene: TRBJ2-5; CDR3 length: 16; CDR3 DNA: TGCGCCAGCAGCGCGGCAGTCACTAGCGCTTCAGAGACCCAGTACTTC; CDR3 protein: CASSAAVTSASETQYF
D gene: NA; V gene: TRBV5-8; clone size: NA; J gene: TRBJ1-3; CDR3 length: 14; CDR3 DNA: TGTGCCAGCAGCTTGCCAGCGCGGGGAAACACCATATATTTT; CDR3 protein: CASSLPARGNTIYF
D gene: NA; V gene: TRBV4-3; clone size: NA; J gene: TRBJ2-1; CDR3 length: 14; CDR3 DNA: TGCGCCAGCAGCCCAGTTAGCAGGGGCAATGAGCAGTTCTTC; CDR3 protein: CASSPVSRGNEQFF
D gene: NA; V gene: TRBV5-4; clone size: NA; J gene: TRBJ1-1; CDR3 length: 17; CDR3 DNA: TGTGCCAGCAGCTTGGTCCCTGGGAGGGGGTTGAACACTGAAGCTTTCTTT; CDR3 protein: CASSLVPGRGLNTEAFF
D gene: NA; V gene: TRBV4-3; clone size: NA; J gene: TRBJ2-2; CDR3 length: 18; CDR3 DNA: TGCGCCAGCAGCCAAGACGGGGTAACGGGCCTGAACACCGGGGAGCTGTTTTTT; CDR3 protein: CASSQDGVTGLNTGELFF
D gene: NA; V gene: TRBV10-2; clone size: once; J gene: TRBJ2-1; CDR3 length: 17; CDR3 DNA: TGCGCCAGCAGTGAAGGTTATTTCAGCGTGTCCTACAATGAGCAGTTCTTC; CDR3 protein: CASSEGYFSVSYNEQFF
D gene: NA; V gene: TRBV4-1; clone size: NA; J gene: TRBJ1-2; CDR3 length: 15; CDR3 DNA: TGCGCCAGCAGCCAAGCACCACTTCTACGAGAGGGCTACACCTTC; CDR3 protein: CASSQAPLLREGYTF
D gene: NA; V gene: TRBV27; clone size: NA; J gene: TRBJ2-2; CDR3 length: 15; CDR3 DNA: TGTGCCAGCAGTTTAGAAGTCAGGGGCACCGGGGAGCTGTTTTTT; CDR3 protein: CASSLEVRGTGELFF
D gene: NA; V gene: TRBV7-9; clone size: NA; J gene: TRBJ2-5; CDR3 length: 15; CDR3 DNA: TGTGCCAGCAGCTTTGAGGGCGGGGTGCGGGAGACCCAGTACTTC; CDR3 protein: CASSFEGGVRETQYF
D gene: NA; V gene: TRBV6-4; clone size: NA; J gene: TRBJ1-5; CDR3 length: 13; CDR3 DNA: TGTGCCAGCAGTGCGGGGTCGGGACAGCCCCAGCATTTT; CDR3 protein: CASSAGSGQPQHF
D gene: NA; V gene: TRBV10-1; clone size: NA; J gene: TRBJ1-4; CDR3 length: 15; CDR3 DNA: TGCGCCAGCAGTGAGTCGTGGGGCTTAGGTGAAAAACTGTTTTTT; CDR3 protein: CASSESWGLGEKLFF
D gene: TRBD1; V gene: TRBV5-4; clone size: few; J gene: TRBJ1-4; CDR3 length: 14; CDR3 DNA: TGTGCCAGCAGCCTGGGACAGGGTAATGAAAAACTGTTTTTT; CDR3 protein: CASSLGQGNEKLFF
D gene: NA; V gene: TRBV4-1; clone size: NA; J gene: TRBJ1-5; CDR3 length: 14; CDR3 DNA: TGCGCCAGCAGCCAATTACCGGGTAATCAGCCCCAGCATTTT; CDR3 protein: CASSQLPGNQPQHF
D gene: NA; V gene: TRBV28; clone size: NA; J gene: TRBJ1-1; CDR3 length: 13; CDR3 DNA: TGTGCCAGCACAGGGAACCTAAACACTGAAGCTTTCTTT; CDR3 protein: CASTGNLNTEAFF